These 25 T cell receptor beta chains share one sample of origin, sequenced in a study of blood T cell repertoires in COVID-19. Data came from immunoSEQ multiplex PCR; TCRdb stores just in-frame clones and leaves some out. The sample carries about 120,000 clones, about 74% recorded once. The sample was peripheral blood. The receptor set was obtained from a human donor in a cohort sampled during active COVID-19.

This chain uses TRBV11-3 with TRBJ2-3, with 9 positions matching TRBD2. Losses at the gene ends were 5 bases for V and 0 bases for J; bases not matched to a gene: 6. Germline lookup yields CDR1 SGHNT and CDR2 YENEEA. This CDR3 is 16 amino acids long. CDR3 in DNA: TGTGCCAGCAGCCCCTCTAGCGGGGAAAGCACAGATACGCAGTATTTT. Translated: CASSPSSGESTDTQYF.

The chain has TRBV5-5 and TRBJ1-3; D uncertain. Trimming took off 3 bases at V and 2 bases at J, with 27 bases between the two ends. The CDR3 extends over 20 amino acids. Looked up from germline, CDR1 is SGHKS and CDR2 is YYEKEE (reference sequence). The CDR3 region is CASSYTADPADTPAGNTIYF. In DNA, the CDR3 is TGTGCCAGCAGCTACACAGCTGATCCTGCTGATACTCCCGCTGGAAACACCATATATTTT.

The genes are TRBV6-6 and TRBJ2-4; perhaps TRBD1 as D (6 bases). Germline V lookup: CDR1 MNHNY, CDR2 SVGAGI (reference sequence). V shed 5 bases and J shed 5 bases, with 13 bases lying between them. CDR3 length: 14 amino acids. CDR3 DNA sequence: TGTGCCAGCAGTCTTCAGGGGTTCCAAAACATTCAGTACTTC. Translating gives CASSLQGFQNIQYF.

The chain combines TRBV30 with TRBJ2-7, with a possible D match to TRBD2 (5 bases). The ends were cut back, 2 bases at V and 0 bases at J, with 8 bases in the middle. The CDR3 extends over 13 amino acids. CDR1 is GTSNPN, CDR2 SVGIG, per germline (reference sequence). The CDR3 here is CAWSFGLSYEQYF. CDR3 DNA: TGTGCCTGGAGTTTTGGACTCTCCTACGAGCAGTACTTC.

The chain employs TRBV9 and TRBJ1-1; 10 bases map to TRBD1. After removal of 3 bases from V and 7 bases from J, the junction contained 3 bases not matched to a gene. This CDR3 has 13 amino acids. CDR1 is SGDLS and CDR2 is YYNGEE in the germline V gene. The CDR3: CASSAGTGDEAFF. Here the CDR3 DNA reads TGTGCCAGCAGCGCTGGGACAGGGGATGAAGCTTTCTTT.

This chain connects TRBV6-1 to TRBJ2-1; no firm D call. The CDR3 sequence is 15 residues long. Looked up from germline, CDR1 is MNHNS and CDR2 is SASEGT. V was cut by 2 bases and J by 0 bases, with 8 bases left in between. The CDR3 DNA reads TGTGCCAGCAGTGAACGTATGAGCTCCTACAATGAGCAGTTCTTC. Protein: CASSERMSSYNEQFF.

V and J are TRBV5-4 and TRBJ1-2; tentative D call: TRBD1 (5 bases). Germline CDR1 SGHNT, CDR2 YYREEE (reference sequence). The CDR3 is 15 amino acids. Trimming took off 3 bases at V and 8 bases at J, with 20 bases between the two ends. In DNA form, the CDR3 reads TGTGCCAGCAGCTCTTTAGGACGACGCCGGGGGGGCTACACCTTC. It yields the protein CASSSLGRRRGGYTF.

This chain connects TRBV18 to TRBJ2-6, with 7 bases aligning to TRBD1. Germline V CDR1 and CDR2: KGHSH, LQKENI. CDR3 length: 15 residues. V was clipped by 4 bases and J by 2 bases; unmatched bases: 2. CDR3: CASSLTGAGANVLTF. CDR3 DNA sequence: TGTGCCAGCTCACTTACAGGGGCTGGGGCCAACGTCCTGACTTTC.

The J gene is TRBJ1-1, the V gene TRBV10-3; 7 bases map to TRBD1. CDR3 size: 13 residues. The J segment lost 7 bases and the V segment lost 6 bases, leaving 8 bases of the junction unmatched. The germline V gene encodes CDR1 ENHRY and CDR2 SYGVKD. The CDR3 spells CAIRVTGSGEAFF. The CDR3 bases are TGTGCCATCAGAGTGACAGGGTCTGGTGAAGCTTTCTTT.

The rearrangement uses TRBV7-9 and TRBJ2-6; tentative D call: TRBD2 (6 bases). CDR3 length: 17 amino acids. The V end lost 3 bases, the J end lost 2 bases, and 14 bases lay between the germline ends. Germline V CDR1 and CDR2: SEHNR, FQNEAQ (reference sequence). CDR3 DNA: TGTGCCAGCAGCTTGAAGGGGAGGACCCCTGGGGCCAACGTCCTGACTTTC. It yields the protein CASSLKGRTPGANVLTF.

The chain has TRBV18 and TRBJ1-2; no reliable D call. Trimming stripped 0 bases from V and 2 bases from J, with 10 bases between. Germline CDR1 is KGHSH and CDR2 is LQKENI. The CDR3 has 15 residues. CDR3 region: CASSPPRDFNYGYTF. CDR3 coding DNA: TGTGCCAGCTCACCACCCCGGGATTTCAACTATGGCTACACCTTC.

On this clone itself: The junction does not match germline at one end; this may be a read error. This chain connects TRBV24-1 to TRBJ2-7, with 7 bases identical to TRBD2. The CDR3 length is 14 residues. Germline V gene data show CDR1 as KGHDR and CDR2 as SFDVKD. Here the CDR3 reads CATGDGGSSYEQYF. DNA for the CDR3: TGTGCCACCGGTGACGGCGGGAGCTCCTACGAGCAGTACTTC.

V and J are TRBV3-1 (or the pseudogene TRBV3-2) and TRBJ1-2; D might be TRBD1 (6 bases). The germline V gene has CDR1 LGHDT and CDR2 YNNKEL (reference sequence). The CDR3 sequence is 15 residues long. V was clipped by 0 bases and J by 4 bases, with 12 bases between them. In nucleotides, the CDR3 is TGTGCCAGCAGCCAAGACCCGGACAGTGCCTATGGCTACACCTTC. Protein product: CASSQDPDSAYGYTF.

The rearrangement uses TRBV11-3 and TRBJ1-1; 7 positions match TRBD1. V gave up 3 bases and J gave up 8 bases; unmatched junction bases: 9. CDR3 length equals 14 residues. From germline, CDR1 is SGHNT and CDR2 YENEEA. CDR3 bases: TGTGCCAGCAGCTTCCCACAGGGGAGCAGCGAAGCTTTCTTT. Protein: CASSFPQGSSEAFF.

The chain uses TRBV5-4 and TRBJ1-2; TRBD1 agrees at 7 bases. With V trimmed by 10 bases and J by 8 bases, 8 bases remained unmatched. Germline-derived CDR1 and CDR2 are SGHNT and YYREEE (reference sequence). The CDR3 spans 11 residues. CDR3 amino acids: CAGRTGRGYTF. The CDR3 DNA is TGTGCCGGGCGGACAGGTCGGGGCTACACCTTC. The variable domain in full, completed from reference TRBV5-4 and TRBJ1-2, reads ETGVTQSPTHLIKTRGQQVTLRCSSQSGHNTVSWYQQALGQGPQFIFQYYREEENGRGNFPPRFSGLQFPNYSSELNVNALELDDSALYLCAGRTGRGYTFGSGTRLTVV.

The chain employs TRBV4-2 and TRBJ2-5; 7 positions match TRBD2. Trimming took 1 base from V and 4 from J; bases not matched to a gene: 6. Germline V gene sequence: CDR1 LGHNA, CDR2 YNFKEQ. The CDR3 has 15 residues. The CDR3 reads CASSQVRGGAETQYF. As DNA, the CDR3 is TGTGCCAGCAGCCAAGTTAGGGGAGGGGCAGAGACCCAGTACTTC.

The J gene is TRBJ2-7, the V gene TRBV6-5, with a possible D match to TRBD2 (6 bases). Germline V lookup: CDR1 MNHEY, CDR2 SVGAGI. Trimming removed 7 bases from V and 1 base from J, with 14 bases in between. The CDR3 is 14 amino acids. The CDR3 reads CASNLGTDSYEQYF. For the CDR3, the DNA is TGTGCCAGCAACCTCGGGACTGATTCCTACGAGCAGTACTTC.

V is TRBV5-4 and J is TRBJ2-7; TRBD1 agrees at 7 bases. The CDR3 sequence is 14 residues long. With V trimmed by 4 bases and J by 7 bases, 11 bases remained unmatched. CDR1 SGHNT and CDR2 YYREEE come from the germline V gene (reference sequence). Here the CDR3 reads CASSPWDSEVEQYF. The DNA of the CDR3 is TGTGCCAGCAGCCCCTGGGACAGCGAGGTGGAGCAGTACTTC. The whole variable domain, remainder taken from reference TRBV5-4 and TRBJ2-7, is ETGVTQSPTHLIKTRGQQVTLRCSSQSGHNTVSWYQQALGQGPQFIFQYYREEENGRGNFPPRFSGLQFPNYSSELNVNALELDDSALYLCASSPWDSEVEQYFGPGTRLTVT.

This clone was found a few times. The chain recombines TRBV28 with TRBJ1-5; 8 bases map to TRBD1. The germline V gene encodes CDR1 MDHEN and CDR2 SYDVKM. Trimming at V came to 5 bases and at J to 4 bases, leaving 7 bases not matched to a gene. CDR3 length equals 15 residues. CDR3 coding DNA: TGTGCCAGCAGTCCGTCGGACAGGGTTAATCAGCCCCAGCATTTT. It codes for CASSPSDRVNQPQHF.

This rearrangement joins TRBV3-1 (or the pseudogene TRBV3-2) to TRBJ1-6; 9 bases fit TRBD1. J lost 5 bases, V lost 3 bases, and 2 bases had no gene match. The CDR3 consists of 15 residues. Germline-derived CDR1 and CDR2 are LGHDT and YNNKEL (reference sequence). CDR3 residues: CASSQRDRDNSPLHF. The CDR3 bases are TGTGCCAGCAGCCAGCGGGACAGGGATAATTCACCCCTCCACTTT.

On this clone itself: Distinct nucleotide sequences in the sample also encode this CDR3. The chain is built from TRBV27 and TRBJ1-2, with 9 nucleotides matching TRBD1. Germline CDR1 and CDR2: MNHEY and SMNVEV (reference sequence). V shed 0 bases, J shed 5 bases, and the junction held 1 base outside the gene matches. The CDR3 loop spans 14 amino acids. The CDR3 DNA sequence: TGTGCCAGCAGTTTATCGGGACAGGGTTATGGCTACACCTTC. This translates into CASSLSGQGYGYTF.

This clone was observed once. This CDR3 is CASSVGTALYGYTF. As DNA, the CDR3 is TGTGCCAGCAGCGTAGGGACAGCCCTCTATGGCTACACCTTC. The chain combines TRBV9 with TRBJ1-2; D might be TRBD1 (6 bases). CDR1 and CDR2 (germline): SGDLS, YYNGEE. Trimming cost V 0 bases and J 4 bases, with 10 bases left between them. This CDR3 is built from 14 residues.

This chain uses TRBV18 with TRBJ1-1, with 8 bases matching TRBD1. The trim removed 4 bases at V and 10 bases at J, leaving 14 bases unmatched. There are 15 residues in the CDR3. Germline assignment: CDR1 KGHSH and CDR2 LQKENI. The CDR3 DNA is TGTGCCAGCTCACTGGACAGGGCTTTAGGATGGGGAGCTTTCTTT. Translation gives CASSLDRALGWGAFF.

This chain uses TRBV19 with TRBJ1-1; maybe TRBD1 (6 bases). CDR3 size: 16 residues. Trimming shortened V by 5 bases and J by 0 bases, and 16 bases separated the two germline ends. Germline values: CDR1 LNHDA, CDR2 SQIVND (reference sequence). CDR3 amino acids: CASSGGQNRMNTEAFF. The DNA of the CDR3 is TGTGCCAGTAGTGGGGGACAAAATAGAATGAACACTGAAGCTTTCTTT. Full variable domain (missing parts from reference TRBV19 and TRBJ1-1): DGGITQSPKYLFRKEGQNVTLSCEQNLNHDAMYWYRQDPGQGLRLIYYSQIVNDFQKGDIAEGYSVSREKKESFPLTVTSAQKNPTAFYLCASSGGQNRMNTEAFFGQGTRLTVV.

This clone was seen a few times. The J gene is TRBJ1-1, the V gene TRBV19, with 8 bases lining up with TRBD1. Germline V gives CDR1 LNHDA, CDR2 SQIVND (reference sequence). This CDR3 comprises 13 residues. The V gene end was trimmed by 10 bases and the J gene end by 4 bases; junction bases not matched to a gene: 8. The CDR3 loop is CATEQGAGTEAFF. The CDR3 DNA follows: TGTGCCACCGAGCAGGGGGCTGGCACTGAAGCTTTCTTT.